These T cell receptor beta chains were read from a single sample in a study of T cell responses to AZD1222 COVID-19 vaccine. Some clones are missing from TCRdb's copy, which holds only in-frame ones; the method was immunoSEQ multiplex PCR. Found here are about 100,000 clones, 88% of them singletons; the top ten hold about 2%. Sequencing used peripheral blood, obtained on day 0 of AZD1222 vaccination. The receptors here all came from an adult in good health. CDR3s include the opening cysteine and the closing phenylalanine or tryptophan. The order of the fields is clone size, J gene, V gene, D gene, CDR3 protein, CDR3 DNA. The D gene is left open where the match is weak. Size values are once, few and many counts, or a class for expanded clones, and some rows have none.

-	TRBJ2-2	TRBV5-6	-	CASSFVSGTNTGELFF	TGTGCCAGCAGCTTTGTGTCGGGGACGAACACCGGGGAGCTGTTTTTT
-	TRBJ2-7	TRBV5-4	-	CASTSQQGTEQYF	TGTGCCAGCACCTCTCAACAGGGAACCGAGCAGTACTTC
-	TRBJ2-5	TRBV5-6	TRBD2	CASSRLAGGGQETQYF	TGTGCCAGCAGCAGGTTAGCGGGAGGGGGCCAAGAGACCCAGTACTTC
-	TRBJ1-6	TRBV28	-	CASTNGGAGHSPLHF	TGTGCCAGCACCAATGGGGGGGCAGGGCATTCACCCCTCCACTTT
-	TRBJ2-7	TRBV18	TRBD2	CASSPVPGTRGRGIQYEQYF	TGTGCCAGCTCACCCGTCCCCGGGACTAGGGGACGAGGAATACAATACGAGCAGTACTTC
once	TRBJ1-2	TRBV19	TRBD1	CASSALTGRELTNYGYTF	TGTGCCAGTAGTGCGCTGACAGGGCGGGAACTCACTAACTATGGCTACACCTTC
-	TRBJ1-3	TRBV3-1/TRBV3-2	-	CASSPETDSGNTIYF	TGTGCCAGCAGCCCGGAGACGGACTCTGGAAACACCATATATTTT
-	TRBJ2-1	TRBV9	TRBD2	CASSVGGTSGYNEQFF	TGTGCCAGCAGCGTAGGGGGTACTAGCGGTTACAATGAGCAGTTCTTC
-	TRBJ2-5	TRBV10-2	-	CASRAGQETQYF	TGCGCCAGCAGGGCGGGACAAGAGACCCAGTACTTC
once	TRBJ1-2	TRBV11-2	TRBD1	CASRAPGTGYGYTF	TGTGCCAGCAGAGCTCCCGGGACAGGGTATGGCTACACCTTC
-	TRBJ2-2	TRBV2	-	CASSEATTGELFF	TGTGCCAGCAGTGAAGCTACAACCGGGGAGCTGTTTTTT
few	TRBJ1-1	TRBV27	-	CASKHQNTEAFF	TGTGCCAGCAAGCACCAGAACACTGAAGCTTTCTTT
-	TRBJ2-2	TRBV7-9	-	CASRFPGGRVETGELFF	TGTGCCAGCAGATTCCCGGGCGGAAGGGTTGAAACCGGGGAGCTGTTTTTT
-	TRBJ2-7	TRBV4-1	TRBD2	CASSRGPLAGVGLTYEQYF	TGCGCCAGCAGCCGAGGGCCGCTAGCGGGAGTGGGCCTAACCTACGAGCAGTACTTC
-	TRBJ2-4	TRBV4-2	TRBD2	CASSHQRLAGAKNIQYF	TGTGCCAGCAGCCACCAAAGACTAGCGGGGGCCAAAAACATTCAGTACTTC
-	TRBJ2-1	TRBV2	-	CASSYSGEQFF	TGTGCCAGCAGCTATTCGGGTGAGCAGTTCTTC
once	TRBJ1-5	TRBV5-5	-	CASSPLGDHNQPQHF	TGTGCCAGCAGCCCCTTGGGGGACCACAATCAGCCCCAGCATTTT
-	TRBJ2-1	TRBV10-3	-	CAISESMGFSEQFF	TGTGCCATCAGTGAGTCGATGGGGTTCAGTGAGCAGTTCTTC
-	TRBJ2-3	TRBV10-3	TRBD2	CAISDLQRLAGTRDTQYF	TGTGCCATCAGTGACCTTCAACGACTAGCGGGAACGAGAGATACGCAGTATTTT
-	TRBJ1-2	TRBV6-2/TRBV6-3	-	CASSIGLDYGYTF	TGTGCCAGCAGCATCGGGTTGGACTATGGCTACACCTTC
-	TRBJ2-1	TRBV12-5	-	CASGLGGAGSGNEQFF	TGTGCTAGTGGTTTGGGCGGGGCAGGCTCCGGCAATGAGCAGTTCTTC
few	TRBJ2-7	TRBV7-2	-	CASSLASPIYEQYF	TGTGCCAGCAGCTTAGCTTCCCCGATCTACGAGCAGTACTTC
-	TRBJ1-1	TRBV5-5	-	CASSPQGDNTEAFF	TGTGCCAGCAGCCCACAAGGGGATAACACTGAAGCTTTCTTT
-	TRBJ1-2	TRBV7-9	TRBD1	CASSRTGFYGYTF	TGTGCCAGCAGCCGGACAGGGTTCTATGGCTACACCTTC
-	TRBJ2-1	TRBV30	TRBD2	CAWTKRGLAGQFF	TGTGCCTGGACCAAACGGGGTCTAGCGGGACAGTTCTTC
-	TRBJ2-5	TRBV30	TRBD1	CAWSKLPGQGETQYF	TGTGCCTGGAGTAAACTCCCGGGACAGGGAGAGACCCAGTACTTC
-	TRBJ1-4	TRBV4-3	-	CASSQDRWSEKLFF	TGCGCCAGCAGCCAGGACCGATGGTCTGAAAAACTGTTTTTT
-	TRBJ1-2	TRBV6-5	TRBD1	CASTSPAGGMSGYTF	TGTGCCAGCACCTCCCCGGCAGGGGGCATGAGTGGCTACACCTTC
-	TRBJ2-1	TRBV7-2	TRBD2	CASSLQGLARGNEQFF	TGTGCCAGCAGCTTACAGGGACTAGCGAGAGGCAATGAGCAGTTCTTC
-	TRBJ2-1	TRBV6-5	TRBD2	CASTGGDGSSQFF	TGTGCCAGCACCGGGGGGGACGGGAGTTCGCAGTTCTTC
-	TRBJ1-5	TRBV6-2/TRBV6-3	-	CASSYEQGISNQPQHF	TGTGCCAGCAGTTACGAACAGGGCATTAGCAATCAGCCCCAGCATTTT
once	TRBJ2-5	TRBV13	TRBD2	CASSLGLKIGSGRAGETQYF	TGTGCCAGCAGCTTAGGCCTAAAAATCGGGAGCGGGAGGGCCGGAGAGACCCAGTACTTC
-	TRBJ2-2	TRBV7-9	TRBD1	CASSSTGQPGELFF	TGTGCCAGCAGCTCGACAGGGCAGCCCGGGGAGCTGTTTTTT
-	TRBJ1-6	TRBV7-2	-	CASNTGPNSPLHF	TGTGCCAGCAACACAGGTCCTAATTCACCCCTCCACTTT
-	TRBJ1-5	TRBV27	-	CASSLSGFNQPQHF	TGTGCCAGCAGTTTATCGGGCTTCAATCAGCCCCAGCATTTT
-	TRBJ2-2	TRBV4-3	-	CASSPSRGANTGELFF	TGCGCCAGCAGCCCTTCCCGCGGGGCGAACACCGGGGAGCTGTTTTTT
few	TRBJ2-7	TRBV4-2	-	CASSQGPEGLSEQYF	TGTGCCAGCAGCCAAGGGCCAGAGGGGTTAAGCGAGCAGTACTTC
-	TRBJ1-5	TRBV6-2/TRBV6-3	-	CASSRSSRGSSNQPQHF	TGTGCCAGCAGCCGTTCCTCTAGGGGGTCGAGCAATCAGCCCCAGCATTTT
-	TRBJ1-6	TRBV21-1	-	CASSKPRRGPYNSPLHF	TGTGCCAGCAGCAAACCTCGCAGGGGCCCCTATAATTCACCCCTCCACTTT
-	TRBJ2-1	TRBV19	TRBD2	CASSDQAGDRDEQFF	TGTGCCAGTAGTGACCAAGCGGGAGATCGCGATGAGCAGTTCTTC
-	TRBJ1-5	TRBV6-2/TRBV6-3	-	CASSPVLVKWGNQPQHF	TGTGCCAGCAGTCCAGTCTTGGTAAAGTGGGGCAATCAGCCCCAGCATTTT
-	TRBJ2-2	TRBV10-3	-	CAISSSTQNTGELFF	TGTGCCATCAGCTCCTCGACCCAGAACACCGGGGAGCTGTTTTTT
-	TRBJ2-7	TRBV9	-	CASSVSAERYTYEQYF	TGTGCCAGCAGCGTATCGGCAGAACGGTATACCTACGAGCAGTACTTC
-	TRBJ2-5	TRBV27	-	CASREGIQETQYF	TGTGCCAGCCGAGAGGGGATACAAGAGACCCAGTACTTC
-	TRBJ2-7	TRBV11-2	-	CASSSTNLYEQYF	TGTGCCAGCAGCTCAACTAATCTCTACGAGCAGTACTTC
-	TRBJ1-6	TRBV5-5	-	CASSSGTPDYNSPLHF	TGTGCCAGCAGCTCTGGTACCCCCGACTATAATTCACCCCTCCACTTT
-	TRBJ2-5	TRBV6-5	-	CASAGDRRQETQYF	TGTGCCAGCGCAGGGGATCGGCGTCAAGAGACCCAGTACTTC
-	TRBJ2-1	TRBV7-2	TRBD2	CASSFRLAPDEQFF	TGTGCCAGCAGCTTCCGACTAGCCCCGGATGAGCAGTTCTTC
-	TRBJ2-6	TRBV30	-	CAWSGSGANVLTF	TGTGCCTGGAGTGGGTCTGGGGCCAACGTCCTGACTTTC
-	TRBJ2-1	TRBV6-5	-	CASRRDSSSYNEQFF	TGTGCCAGCAGGAGAGATTCAAGCTCCTACAATGAGCAGTTCTTC
-	TRBJ2-1	TRBV9	-	CASSVRDRAYNEQFF	TGTGCCAGCAGCGTAAGGGATCGGGCCTACAATGAGCAGTTCTTC
-	TRBJ1-1	TRBV4-3	-	CASSQEDWDTAPNTEAFF	TGCGCCAGCAGCCAAGAGGATTGGGACACCGCCCCGAACACTGAAGCTTTCTTT